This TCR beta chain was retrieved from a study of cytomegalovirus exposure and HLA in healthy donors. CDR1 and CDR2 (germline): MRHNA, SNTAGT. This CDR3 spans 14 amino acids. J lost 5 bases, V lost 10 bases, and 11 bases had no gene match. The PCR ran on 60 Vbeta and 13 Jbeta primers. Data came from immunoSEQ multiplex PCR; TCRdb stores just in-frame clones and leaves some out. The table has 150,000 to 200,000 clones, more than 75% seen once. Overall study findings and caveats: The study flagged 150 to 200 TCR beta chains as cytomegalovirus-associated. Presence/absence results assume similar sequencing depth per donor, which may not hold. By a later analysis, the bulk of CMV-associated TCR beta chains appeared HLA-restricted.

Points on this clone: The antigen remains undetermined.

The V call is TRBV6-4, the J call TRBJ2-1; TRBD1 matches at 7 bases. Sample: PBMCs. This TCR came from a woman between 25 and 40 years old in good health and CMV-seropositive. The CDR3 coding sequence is TGTGCCACCCGGCCGACAGGGAGACACAATGAGCAGTTCTTC. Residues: CATRPTGRHNEQFF.